The text below deals with one T cell receptor (beta chain). Trimming removed 5 bases at V and 9 bases at J, with 11 bases between. CDR3 length equals 12 residues. Germline lookup yields CDR1 LNHDA and CDR2 SQIVND (reference sequence). This entry belongs to a study of shared clonotypes between healthy human individuals. Researchers drew on about 90 million PBMCs for genomic DNA from unsorted samples. Per the study methods: Filtering differed for immunoSEQ, which gave only junction sequences without quality scores. Some clones are missing from TCRdb's copy, which holds only in-frame ones; the method was immunoSEQ multiplex PCR. V and J calls and clone size are given by that table; D and trimming were obtained from the DNA. The table has roughly 500,000 clones, around 80% seen once.

V is TRBV19 and J is TRBJ2-1, with D perhaps being TRBD1 or TRBD2 (5 bases each). Sequencing was carried out using PBMCs. The TCR was taken from a woman in her thirties or forties in good health. Some clones in this sample may be carry-over from other donors' samples. The CDR3 spells CASSPTGTEQFF. Here the CDR3 DNA reads TGTGCCAGTAGTCCAACCGGGACTGAGCAGTTCTTC.